Following are 11 T cell receptor beta chains from one sample sequenced in a study of CD8 T cells in ankylosing spondylitis. TCRdb re-called the 5' RACE reads with MiXCR, one entry per CDR3 protein. This sample carries approximately 540,000 distinct CDR3 sequences, roughly 13% of them seen once, and the ten largest clones take nearly 7%. The antigens these receptors bind are not known. Study-wide points: Characteristic of ankylosing spondylitis blood, it appeared, was a TCR beta motif comprising eight highly homologous variants.

The sequencing input was blood, either unsorted or a sorted T cell fraction (not recorded which). The receptors were sampled from a male donor with ankylosing spondylitis.

This clonotype appeared many times. The rearrangement uses TRBV5-1 and TRBJ1-1, with 7 bases lining up with TRBD1. Per the germline V gene, CDR1 is SGHRS and CDR2 is YFSETQ. V was clipped by 4 bases and J by 2 bases; unmatched bases: 8. The CDR3 has 15 residues. The CDR3 protein is CASSTMTGINTEAFF. The CDR3 bases are TGCGCCAGCAGCACCATGACAGGGATTAACACTGAAGCTTTCTTT.

This clonotype was observed a few times. The J gene is TRBJ1-6, the V gene TRBV20-1; the match to TRBD1 covers 7 bases. This CDR3 is built from 13 residues. J gave up 4 bases and V 6 bases, and 3 bases lay outside the gene matches. Germline-derived CDR1 and CDR2 are DFQATT and SNEGSKA (reference sequence). The CDR3 protein is CSAGTAYNSPLHF. For the CDR3, the DNA is TGCAGTGCCGGGACAGCTTATAATTCACCCCTCCACTTT.

This clonotype was counted between two and nine times. The rearrangement links TRBV20-1 to TRBJ1-2; D is ambiguous. The CDR3 sequence is 13 residues long. Germline CDR1 and CDR2: DFQATT and SNEGSKA (reference sequence). Trimming stripped 8 bases from V and 8 bases from J, with 21 bases between. CDR3 residues: CSPLGLRLAGYTF. CDR3 DNA sequence: TGCAGTCCCTTGGGTTTACGCTTAGCCGGCTACACCTTC.

This clonotype was picked up many times. The rearrangement joins TRBV6-5 to TRBJ2-2; 7 nucleotides match TRBD1. The CDR3 runs 15 residues. Germline V CDR1 and CDR2: MNHEY, SVGAGI. Germline trimming cut 4 bases from V and 4 bases from J; bases unmatched to any gene: 6. The CDR3: CASSSDRVGTGELFF. As DNA, the CDR3 is TGTGCCAGCAGTTCCGACAGGGTGGGCACCGGGGAGCTGTTTTTT.

This clonotype has a handful of counts. The chain recombines TRBV5-5 with TRBJ2-2; TRBD1 or TRBD2 may be the D gene (5 bases each). From germline, CDR1 is SGHKS and CDR2 YYEKEE (reference sequence). This CDR3 contains 16 residues. V lost 4 bases, J lost 12 bases, and 25 bases lay in between. CDR3 nucleotide sequence: TGTGCCAGCAGCAAGGGACGAGAGATTGGGCCGGGGCAGCTGTTTTTT. It specifies CASSKGREIGPGQLFF. The full variable domain, completed using reference TRBV5-5 and TRBJ2-2, is DAGVTQSPTHLIKTRGQQVTLRCSPISGHKSVSWYQQVLGQGPQFIFQYYEKEERGRGNFPDRFSARQFPNYSSELNVNALLLGDSALYLCASSKGREIGPGQLFFGEGSRLTVL.

This clonotype was seen only a few times. V is TRBV5-1 and J is TRBJ2-5, with 7 positions matching TRBD1. The V gene's germline CDR1 is SGHRS and CDR2 YFSETQ. After removal of 4 bases from V and 5 bases from J, the junction contained 11 bases not matched to a gene. This CDR3 has 15 residues. The DNA of the CDR3 is TGCGCCAGCAGCGTCCCAGGGGGTAGCGCGGAGACCCAGTACTTC. This codes for CASSVPGGSAETQYF.

This clonotype was counted only a few times. This chain links TRBV10-1 with TRBJ2-5, with D perhaps matching TRBD1 or TRBD2 (6 bases each). Germline CDR1 reads WNHNN; CDR2 reads SYGVQD (reference sequence). The CDR3 length is 17 residues. The ends were cut back, 7 bases at V and 5 bases at J, with 26 bases in the middle. Written as DNA, the CDR3 is TGCGCCAGCATCGGGATTATTTGGGTTCGGGGGCAGGAGACCCAGTACTTC. It is translated as CASIGIIWVRGQETQYF.

This clonotype occurred a few times. This chain links TRBV10-3 with TRBJ1-2; 8 positions match TRBD1. The germline gives CDR1 ENHRY, CDR2 SYGVKD. V gave up 5 bases and J gave up 7 bases; unmatched junction bases: 12. This CDR3 spans 15 amino acids. The DNA for the CDR3 is TGTGCCATCAGTTCCCCCGGACAGGGAAGGGTTGGCTACACCTTC. Translation gives CAISSPGQGRVGYTF.

This chain links TRBV5-1 with TRBJ2-1, with 12 positions matching TRBD1. CDR3 length equals 17 residues. Per germline, CDR1 SGHRS and CDR2 YFSETQ. After removal of 3 bases from V and 7 bases from J, the junction contained 11 bases not matched to a gene. The CDR3 is CASSYIIGTGGINEQFF. Written as DNA, the CDR3 is TGCGCCAGCAGCTATATTATCGGGACAGGGGGCATTAATGAGCAGTTCTTC.

Many counts were recorded for this clonotype. V and J are TRBV12-3 or TRBV12-4 and TRBJ2-5; D tentatively reads TRBD1 or TRBD2 (5 bases each). Trimming shortened V by 6 bases and J by 2 bases, and 16 bases separated the two germline ends. This CDR3 spans 15 amino acids. The DNA for the CDR3 is TGTGCCAGCAGGAATGACGGGACGGGACAAGAGACCCAGTACTTC. Translation gives CASRNDGTGQETQYF.

This clonotype was observed a handful of times. The V call is TRBV4-2, the J call TRBJ2-3; D uncertain. Germline CDR1 reads LGHNA; CDR2 reads YNFKEQ. V was shortened by 3 bases and J by 6 bases, with 7 bases between the two germline ends. This CDR3 spans 12 amino acids. CDR3 in DNA: TGTGCCAGCAGCCAGTACGCTGATACGCAGTATTTT. This gives the protein CASSQYADTQYF.